Below, 30 T cell receptor beta chains from the same sample are listed, as sequenced in a study of blood T cell repertoires in COVID-19. Assay used: immunoSEQ multiplex PCR; TCRdb lists only in-frame clones, some missing. Counted here are some 140,000 clones, under 90% occurring once; the ten biggest clones make up approximately 9.1%. Input material: peripheral blood. These receptors originate from a woman aged 55 to 70 with active or convalescent COVID-19.

The chain joins TRBV6-5 to TRBJ2-5, with a weak D call TRBD2 (6 bases). Trimming shortened V by 7 bases and J by 6 bases, and 18 bases separated the two germline ends. From germline, CDR1 is MNHEY and CDR2 SVGAGI. The CDR3 contains 14 residues. The CDR3 DNA reads as TGTGCCAGCATGGAGGGAAAAGGAGTAAAGACCCAGTACTTC. Residues: CASMEGKGVKTQYF.

The CDR3 nucleotides are TGTGCCATCAGTGACCCGGACAGGGGGAACGCGTACAATGAGCAGTTCTTC. Its translation: CAISDPDRGNAYNEQFF. J is TRBJ2-1 and V is TRBV10-3, with 10 bases lining up with TRBD1. Germline CDR1 ENHRY, CDR2 SYGVKD. The V and J ends lost 3 bases and 4 bases, in that order; junction bases with no gene match: 9. CDR3 length: 17 residues.

The chain combines TRBV7-9 with TRBJ2-1; D remains unclear. The germline gives CDR1 SEHNR, CDR2 FQNEAQ (reference sequence). V was clipped by 11 bases and J by 4 bases, with 9 bases between them. This CDR3 spans 11 amino acids. In DNA form, the CDR3 reads TGTGCCGGCATCTCTTACAATGAGCAGTTCTTC. Protein product: CAGISYNEQFF.

This clone was observed a handful of times. The chain employs TRBV24-1 and TRBJ2-7, with 7 bases identical to TRBD1. V dropped 9 bases and J dropped 6; count of bases not matched to a gene: 13. This CDR3 region has 14 residues. CDR1 and CDR2 from the germline V gene are KGHDR and SFDVKD. In DNA, the CDR3 is TGTGCCACCGCAAAAGGGGACAGCTTTTCCGAGCAGTACTTC. Protein: CATAKGDSFSEQYF.

The J gene is TRBJ1-4, the V gene TRBV6-5; a weak D match, TRBD1 (5 bases). Germline V lookup: CDR1 MNHEY, CDR2 SVGAGI. The germline V and J ends were trimmed by 10 bases and 8 bases, with 14 bases remaining between them. The length of the CDR3 is 12 residues. The CDR3 DNA is TGTGCCACCGGGGGGACGAGGGAAAAACTGTTTTTT. Amino acids: CATGGTREKLFF.

The chain joins TRBV5-4 to TRBJ1-4; the D gene is possibly TRBD1 (5 bases). The length of the CDR3 is 15 residues. CDR1 SGHNT and CDR2 YYREEE come from the germline V gene (reference sequence). Trimming left V 0 bases short and J 1 base short, with 7 bases between. CDR3 protein: CASSLGRGTNEKLFF. For the CDR3, the DNA is TGTGCCAGCAGCTTGGGGAGGGGAACTAATGAAAAACTGTTTTTT.

V is TRBV5-4 and J is TRBJ2-5, with 10 bases matching TRBD2. Germline loops: CDR1 SGHNT, CDR2 YYREEE (reference sequence). This CDR3 comprises 16 residues. J lost 5 bases, V lost 0 bases, and 7 bases had no gene match. The CDR3: CASSLGQRGGRETQYF. The CDR3 DNA reads TGTGCCAGCAGCTTGGGACAGCGGGGGGGCCGGGAGACCCAGTACTTC.

The chain recombines TRBV27 with TRBJ2-2, with D possibly being TRBD2 (6 bases). V dropped 7 bases and J dropped 2 bases, with 14 bases sitting between them. There are 15 residues in the CDR3. CDR1 is MNHEY and CDR2 is SMNVEV in the germline V gene (reference sequence). CDR3 loop: CASTPGTGNTGELFF. The CDR3 nucleotides are TGTGCCAGCACCCCCGGGACTGGAAACACCGGGGAGCTGTTTTTT.

This sequence joins TRBV7-3 and TRBJ2-2, with D maybe TRBD2 (6 bases). Germline CDR1 reads SGHTA; CDR2 reads FQGTGA. This CDR3 contains 14 residues. V was cut by 2 bases and J by 5 bases, with 9 bases left in between. CDR3 in amino acids: CASSLLGGTGELFF. The CDR3 nucleotides are TGTGCCAGCAGCTTATTAGGAGGGACCGGGGAGCTGTTTTTT.

The rearrangement uses TRBV20-1 and TRBJ2-2; 10 bases are a match to TRBD2. Germline V lookup: CDR1 DFQATT, CDR2 SNEGSKA (reference sequence). The CDR3 runs to 15 residues. V lost 3 bases and J lost 7; bases outside the gene matches: 8. CDR3 sequence: CSASGLAGVIGELFF. The CDR3 DNA is TGCAGTGCTAGTGGGCTAGCGGGAGTTATCGGGGAGCTGTTTTTT.

The J gene is TRBJ1-1, the V gene TRBV11-2, with TRBD1 matching 8 bases. CDR1 and CDR2 (germline): SGHAT, FQNNGV. This CDR3 is built from 16 residues. The V and J ends lost 1 base and 0 bases, in that order; junction bases with no gene match: 4. The chain's CDR3 is CASSLAGGVLNTEAFF. For the CDR3, the DNA is TGTGCCAGCAGCTTAGCAGGGGGCGTTTTGAACACTGAAGCTTTCTTT.

This clone was picked up one time. The chain is built from TRBV7-9 and TRBJ1-1; D possibly corresponds to TRBD1 (6 bases). Trimming stripped 3 bases from V and 6 bases from J, with 17 bases between. Germline assignment: CDR1 SEHNR and CDR2 FQNEAQ (reference sequence). The CDR3 totals 15 residues. DNA for the CDR3: TGTGCCAGCAGCTTGGGACCCCAGGGGAGGGCTGAAGCTTTCTTT. Translation: CASSLGPQGRAEAFF.

J is TRBJ2-3 and V is TRBV19; 9 nucleotides align to TRBD2. Germline-derived CDR1 and CDR2 are LNHDA and SQIVND (reference sequence). This CDR3 contains 17 residues. Trimming took 3 bases from V and 6 from J; bases not matched to a gene: 13. CDR3 nucleotides: TGTGCCAGTAGTATGGGGACAGCGGGAGGTTGGCGGGATACGCAGTATTTT. This codes for CASSMGTAGGWRDTQYF.

The V call is TRBV5-4, the J call TRBJ2-1; D is possibly TRBD2 (6 bases). This CDR3 region has 13 residues. Germline loops: CDR1 SGHNT, CDR2 YYREEE (reference sequence). V lost 7 bases and J lost 4, with 12 bases in between. As DNA, the CDR3 is TGTGCCAGCGGCGGGACGGCTTACAATGAGCAGTTCTTC. The encoded protein is CASGGTAYNEQFF.

The CDR3 coding sequence is TGTGCCAGCAGCCAAATTAGGGGACTAGACCAGACCCAGTACTTC. This sequence encodes CASSQIRGLDQTQYF. The chain uses TRBV21-1 and TRBJ2-5; the table's D gene call, TRBD2, was not cross checked with the DNA. TRBV21-1 is a pseudogene segment. This CDR3 region has 15 residues.

V and J are TRBV19 and TRBJ1-2; D is unclear. The V gene lost 2 bases and the J gene lost 8 bases, with 9 bases spanning the gap. This CDR3 is built from 12 residues. The V gene's germline CDR1 is LNHDA and CDR2 SQIVND (reference sequence). CDR3 sequence reads: CASSIQSGGYTF. Here the CDR3 DNA reads TGTGCCAGTAGTATACAATCGGGAGGCTACACCTTC.

This chain uses TRBV4-1 with TRBJ1-5; 10 nucleotides match TRBD1. CDR1 and CDR2 (germline): MGHRA, YSYEKL. The CDR3 has 15 amino acids. Trimming took 1 base from V and 7 from J; bases not matched to a gene: 4. CDR3 in DNA: TGCGCCAGCAGCCAAGGGGACAGGGGTGACCAGCCCCAGCATTTT. This sequence encodes CASSQGDRGDQPQHF.

The chain has TRBV7-9 and TRBJ1-2; 7 nucleotides align to TRBD1. The CDR3 contains 16 residues. The junction had 14 bases not matched to a gene; V was cut back by 6 bases and J by 4 bases. Germline V gene data show CDR1 as SEHNR and CDR2 as FQNEAQ (reference sequence). For the CDR3, the DNA is TGTGCCAGCAGTACAACCCCGATAGGGACAGCCTATGGCTACACCTTC. The encoded protein is CASSTTPIGTAYGYTF.

V usage is TRBV7-6 and J usage is TRBJ2-2; 12 bases map to TRBD1. J lost 6 bases, V lost 6 bases, and 8 bases had no gene match. Germline loops: CDR1 SGHVS, CDR2 FNYEAQ. This CDR3 contains 16 residues. The CDR3 reads CASSSPGTGGAGELFF. CDR3 nucleotides: TGTGCCAGCAGTTCTCCCGGGACAGGGGGCGCCGGGGAGCTGTTTTTT.

The chain is built from TRBV29-1 and TRBJ1-1; weak D call: TRBD1 (5 bases). Germline V CDR1 and CDR2: SQVTM, ANQGSEA. CDR3 length: 15 residues. V was trimmed by 6 bases and J by 1 base, leaving 18 bases between them. As DNA, the CDR3 is TGCAGCGTCCCGGGACTCTTCTGGGGGAACACTGAAGCTTTCTTT. It is translated as CSVPGLFWGNTEAFF.

The chain joins TRBV11-2 to TRBJ2-3, with D uncertain. V lost 0 bases, J lost 6 bases, and 13 bases lay in between. The CDR3 loop spans 15 amino acids. CDR1 and CDR2 from the germline V gene are SGHAT and FQNNGV. The DNA of the CDR3 is TGTGCCAGCAGCTTAGACCTAGGTGTGTTCGATACGCAGTATTTT. Its translation: CASSLDLGVFDTQYF. The full variable domain, its missing parts supplied by reference TRBV11-2 and TRBJ2-3, is EAGVAQSPRYKIIEKRQSVAFWCNPISGHATLYWYQQILGQGPKLLIQFQNNGVVDDSQLPKDRFSAERLKGVDSTLKIQPAKLEDSAVYLCASSLDLGVFDTQYFGPGTRLTVL.

This rearrangement joins TRBV9 to TRBJ1-1, with D possibly matching TRBD1 (6 bases). V was cut by 0 bases and J by 4 bases, with 10 bases left in between. CDR1 SGDLS and CDR2 YYNGEE come from the germline V gene. The CDR3 is made up of 14 amino acids. DNA for the CDR3: TGTGCCAGCAGCGTAGGTACAGGGCGCACTGAAGCTTTCTTT. This gives the protein CASSVGTGRTEAFF.

CDR3 sequence: CASSPTGGDGYTF. The CDR3 DNA is TGTGCCAGCAGCCCCACAGGGGGGGACGGCTACACCTTC. The genes are TRBV4-2 and TRBJ1-2; 8 bases fit TRBD1. CDR1 LGHNA and CDR2 YNFKEQ come from the germline V gene. The J segment lost 8 bases and the V segment lost 4 bases, leaving 6 bases of the junction unmatched. This CDR3 comprises 13 residues.

The chain links TRBV2 to TRBJ2-1, with D possibly TRBD1 on 5 matching bases. Germline V CDR1 and CDR2: SNHLY, FYNNEI. Trimming took 6 bases from V and 12 from J, leaving 12 bases between them. CDR3 length equals 11 residues. The CDR3 DNA reads TGTGCCAGCAGCAGGGCGTTTGGGCAGTTCTTC. This encodes CASSRAFGQFF.

This clone was counted once. V and J are TRBV7-9 and TRBJ1-4, with TRBD1 as a possible D gene (6 bases). Trimming removed 1 base from V and 2 bases from J, with 14 bases in between. Germline V gives CDR1 SEHNR, CDR2 FQNEAQ (reference sequence). The length of the CDR3 is 17 residues. CDR3: CASSLDHGGLTNEKLFF. The CDR3 DNA follows: TGTGCCAGCAGCTTAGACCACGGGGGGCTTACTAATGAAAAACTGTTTTTT.

The chain combines TRBV6-6 with TRBJ2-3; 7 bases align to TRBD2. V lost 6 bases to trimming and J lost 0 bases; unmatched junction nucleotides: 9. CDR3 length equals 16 residues. Germline assignment: CDR1 MNHNY and CDR2 SVGAGI (reference sequence). The CDR3 DNA reads as TGTGCCAGCAGGCAAAGCGGGGACCCTAGCACAGATACGCAGTATTTT. As protein: CASRQSGDPSTDTQYF.

The rearrangement uses TRBV28 and TRBJ1-2; D gene ambiguous. V lost 4 bases, J lost 4 bases, and 22 bases lay in between. Per the germline V gene, CDR1 is MDHEN and CDR2 is SYDVKM. The CDR3 totals 17 residues. The CDR3, as DNA: TGTGCCAGCAGTTACCAAACCCAGACACCTAATTCCTATGGCTACACCTTC. Amino acid sequence: CASSYQTQTPNSYGYTF.

The gene calls are TRBV30 and TRBJ2-5; D is perhaps TRBD1 (6 bases). Trimming stripped 5 bases from V and 0 bases from J, with 19 bases between. The germline V gene has CDR1 GTSNPN and CDR2 SVGIG (reference sequence). This CDR3 has 16 residues. In DNA, the CDR3 is TGTGCCTGGGTCGCTTGGACAGACCCTTACCAAGAGACCCAGTACTTC. Its translation: CAWVAWTDPYQETQYF.

V and J are TRBV6-5 and TRBJ2-7; D perhaps matches TRBD1 (5 bases). This CDR3 has 14 residues. Germline values: CDR1 MNHEY, CDR2 SVGAGI. The germline V and J ends were trimmed by 2 bases and 4 bases, with 12 bases remaining between them. CDR3 nucleotides: TGTGCCAGCAGTTACAGGGATGGGGCATACGAGCAGTACTTC. This sequence encodes CASSYRDGAYEQYF.

The V call is TRBV24-1, the J call TRBJ1-2, with 7 bases aligning to TRBD1. The CDR3 is 14 residues long. After removal of 5 bases from V and 8 bases from J, the junction contained 10 bases not matched to a gene. The germline V gene encodes CDR1 KGHDR and CDR2 SFDVKD. CDR3 in DNA: TGTGCCACCAGTGGGTCAGGGGGGAAAGGCGGCTACACCTTC. Translated, it gives CATSGSGGKGGYTF.